The sequence of this T cell receptor beta chain was determined in a study of monozygotic twins with inflammatory bowel disease. Study-wide points: In the analysis, different T cell subtypes could not be told apart.

CDR1 and CDR2 from the germline V gene are SEHNR and FQNEAQ (reference sequence). The length of the CDR3 is 15 residues. On this clonotype itself: What it binds is unknown.

Template-switch reactions added UMIs with a 6-nucleotide sample barcode. TCRdb reanalyzed the 5' RACE reads, giving one entry per CDR3 protein sequence and no DNA. This repertoire includes about 110,000 distinct CDR3 sequences. V gene TRBV7-9 combines with J gene TRBJ1-1; the TCRdb D gene call, TRBD1, has no DNA to confirm it. This clonotype was obtained from a human donor with ulcerative colitis or Crohn's disease, or a healthy co-twin of an affected twin (not recorded which). Material for sequencing was blood. CDR3 sequence reads: CASSLGGGAGTEAFF.